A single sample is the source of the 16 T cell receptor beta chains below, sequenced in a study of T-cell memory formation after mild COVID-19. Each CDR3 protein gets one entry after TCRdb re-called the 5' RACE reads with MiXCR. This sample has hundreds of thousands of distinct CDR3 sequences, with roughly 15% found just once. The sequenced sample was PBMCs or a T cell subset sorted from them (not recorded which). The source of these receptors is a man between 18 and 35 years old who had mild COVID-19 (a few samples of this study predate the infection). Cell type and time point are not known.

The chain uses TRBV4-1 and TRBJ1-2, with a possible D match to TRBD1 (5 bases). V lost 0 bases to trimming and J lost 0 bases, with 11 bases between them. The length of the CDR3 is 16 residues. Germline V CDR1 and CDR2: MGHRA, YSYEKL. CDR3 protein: CASSQDVTGANYGYTF. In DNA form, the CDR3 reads TGCGCCAGCAGCCAAGATGTAACAGGAGCTAACTATGGCTACACCTTC.

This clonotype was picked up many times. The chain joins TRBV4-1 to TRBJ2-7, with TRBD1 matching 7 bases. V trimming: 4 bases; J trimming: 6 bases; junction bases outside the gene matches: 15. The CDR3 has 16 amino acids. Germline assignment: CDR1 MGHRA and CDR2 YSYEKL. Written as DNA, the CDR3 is TGCGCCAGCAGCCCTTTCCATCCGGGACAGCCGGGCGAGCAGTACTTC. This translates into CASSPFHPGQPGEQYF.

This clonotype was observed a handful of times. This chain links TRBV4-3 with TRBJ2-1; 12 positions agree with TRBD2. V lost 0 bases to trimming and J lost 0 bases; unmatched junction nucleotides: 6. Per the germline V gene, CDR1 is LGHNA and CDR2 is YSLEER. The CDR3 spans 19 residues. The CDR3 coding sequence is TGCGCCAGCAGCCAAGATCGACTAGCGGGGGTTAGCTCCTACAATGAGCAGTTCTTC. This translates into CASSQDRLAGVSSYNEQFF.

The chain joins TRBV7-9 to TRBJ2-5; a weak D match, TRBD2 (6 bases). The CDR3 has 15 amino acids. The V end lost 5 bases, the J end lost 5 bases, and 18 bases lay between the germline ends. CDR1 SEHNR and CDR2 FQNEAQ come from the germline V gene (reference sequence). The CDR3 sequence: CASSPLRGTGETQYF. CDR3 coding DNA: TGTGCCAGCAGCCCCCTTCGGGGGACGGGGGAGACCCAGTACTTC.

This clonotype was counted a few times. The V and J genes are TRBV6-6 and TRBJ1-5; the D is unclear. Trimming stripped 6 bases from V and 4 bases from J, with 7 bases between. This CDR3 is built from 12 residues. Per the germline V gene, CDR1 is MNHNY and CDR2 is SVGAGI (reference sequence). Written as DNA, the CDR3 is TGTGCCAGCAGGTATCTTAATCAGCCCCAGCATTTT. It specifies CASRYLNQPQHF.

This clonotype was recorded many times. The CDR3 reads CSARVGTSGPGEQFF. CDR3 DNA: TGCAGTGCTAGAGTGGGGACTAGCGGGCCAGGGGAGCAGTTCTTC. The gene calls are TRBV20-1 and TRBJ2-1, with 12 bases aligning to TRBD2. CDR3 length: 15 residues. Germline CDR1 DFQATT, CDR2 SNEGSKA (reference sequence). After removal of 1 base from V and 10 bases from J, the junction contained 8 bases not matched to a gene.

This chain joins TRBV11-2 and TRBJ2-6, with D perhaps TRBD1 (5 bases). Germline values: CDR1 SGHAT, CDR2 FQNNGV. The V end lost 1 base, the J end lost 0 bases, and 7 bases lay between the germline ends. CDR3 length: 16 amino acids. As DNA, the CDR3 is TGTGCCAGCAGCTTAGGACAGTCCTCTGGGGCCAACGTCCTGACTTTC. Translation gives CASSLGQSSGANVLTF.

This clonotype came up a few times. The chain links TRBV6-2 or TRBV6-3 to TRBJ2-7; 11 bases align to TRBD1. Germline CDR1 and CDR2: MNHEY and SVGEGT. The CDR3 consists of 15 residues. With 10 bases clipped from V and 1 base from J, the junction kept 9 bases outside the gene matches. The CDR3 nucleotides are TGTGCCACACAAGGGACAGGGGGACTGTCCTACGAGCAGTACTTC. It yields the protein CATQGTGGLSYEQYF.

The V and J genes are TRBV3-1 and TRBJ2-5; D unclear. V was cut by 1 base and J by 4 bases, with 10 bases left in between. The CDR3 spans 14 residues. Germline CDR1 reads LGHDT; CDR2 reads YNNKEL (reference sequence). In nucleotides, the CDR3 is TGTGCCAGCAGCCAAGTCAACGATCTAGAGACCCAGTACTTC. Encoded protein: CASSQVNDLETQYF.

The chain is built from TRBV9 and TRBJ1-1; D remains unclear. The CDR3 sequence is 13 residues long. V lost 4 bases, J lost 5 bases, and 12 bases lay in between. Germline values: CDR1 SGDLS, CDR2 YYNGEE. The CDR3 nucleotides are TGTGCCAGCAGCAGAAAGAGGGAAACTGAAGCTTTCTTT. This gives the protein CASSRKRETEAFF.

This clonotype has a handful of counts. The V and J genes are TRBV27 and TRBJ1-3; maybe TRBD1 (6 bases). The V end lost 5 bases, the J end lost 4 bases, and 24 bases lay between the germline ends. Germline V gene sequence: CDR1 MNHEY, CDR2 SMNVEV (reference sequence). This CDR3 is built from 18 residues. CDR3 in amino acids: CASSPIPGEFRTGNTIYF. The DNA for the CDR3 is TGTGCCAGCAGTCCCATTCCAGGGGAGTTCCGGACCGGAAACACCATATATTTT.

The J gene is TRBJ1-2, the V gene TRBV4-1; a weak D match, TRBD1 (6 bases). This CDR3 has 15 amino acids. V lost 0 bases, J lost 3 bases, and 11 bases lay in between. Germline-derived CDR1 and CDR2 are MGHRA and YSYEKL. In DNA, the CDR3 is TGCGCCAGCAGCCAAGAGGGCCCAGGGGACTATGGCTACACCTTC. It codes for CASSQEGPGDYGYTF.

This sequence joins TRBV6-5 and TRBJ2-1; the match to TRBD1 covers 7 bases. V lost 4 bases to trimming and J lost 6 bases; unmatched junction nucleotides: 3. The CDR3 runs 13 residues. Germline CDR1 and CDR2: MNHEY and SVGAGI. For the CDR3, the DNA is TGTGCCAGCAGTTTCAGGGGGACCAATGAGCAGTTCTTC. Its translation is CASSFRGTNEQFF.

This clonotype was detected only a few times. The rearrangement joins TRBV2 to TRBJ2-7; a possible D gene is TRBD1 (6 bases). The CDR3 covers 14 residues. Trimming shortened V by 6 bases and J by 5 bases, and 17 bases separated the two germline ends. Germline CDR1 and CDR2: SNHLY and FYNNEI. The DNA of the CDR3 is TGTGCCAGCAGGCTGACAGGTGGCTTGAACGAGCAGTACGTC. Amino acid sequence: CASRLTGGLNEQYV.

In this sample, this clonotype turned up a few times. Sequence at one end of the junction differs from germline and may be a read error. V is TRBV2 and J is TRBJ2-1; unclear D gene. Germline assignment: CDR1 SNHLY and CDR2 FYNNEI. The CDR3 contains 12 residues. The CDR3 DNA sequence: TGTGCCAGCAGGGAAGCCGAAAATGAGCAGTTCTTC. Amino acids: CASREAENEQFF.

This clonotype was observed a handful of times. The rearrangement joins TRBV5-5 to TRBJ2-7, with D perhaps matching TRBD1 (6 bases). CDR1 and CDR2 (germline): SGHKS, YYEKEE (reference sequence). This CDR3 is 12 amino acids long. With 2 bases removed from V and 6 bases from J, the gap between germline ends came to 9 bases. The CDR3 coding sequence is TGTGCCAGCAGCTTTAGAGGGGGCGAGCAGTACGTC. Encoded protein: CASSFRGGEQYV.